The 6 T cell receptor beta chains reported below all come from one sample, sequenced in a study of blood T cell repertoires in COVID-19. Profiled with immunoSEQ multiplex PCR; TCRdb holds only in-frame clones, not every one. The profile shows about 200,000 clones, approximately 85% of them singletons. Material for sequencing was peripheral blood. These receptors all come from a woman older than 75 with acute or convalescent COVID-19.

This rearrangement joins TRBV28 to TRBJ1-5; D not certain. Trimming removed 4 bases from V and 4 bases from J, with 5 bases in between. The germline V gene encodes CDR1 MDHEN and CDR2 SYDVKM. The CDR3 contains 12 residues. The CDR3 spells CASSSQNQPQHF. CDR3 in DNA: TGTGCCAGCAGTTCCCAGAATCAGCCCCAGCATTTT. Full variable domain (remainder filled in from reference TRBV28 and TRBJ1-5): DVKVTQSSRYLVKRTGEKVFLECVQDMDHENMFWYRQDPGLGLRLIYFSYDVKMKEKGDIPEGYSVSREKKERFSLILESASTNQTSMYLCASSSQNQPQHFGDGTRLSIL.

The DNA of the CDR3 is TGTGCCAGCAGCCGACAGGGGAATCAGCCCCAGCATTTT. It encodes CASSRQGNQPQHF. The chain uses TRBV5-5 and TRBJ1-5; 8 bases fit TRBD1. This CDR3 is 13 amino acids long. The germline gives CDR1 SGHKS, CDR2 YYEKEE (reference sequence). V was clipped by 4 bases and J by 4 bases; unmatched bases: 1.

The chain couples TRBV28 to TRBJ2-1, with a tentative D call TRBD1 (6 bases). CDR3 length equals 15 residues. Germline V gene lookup returns CDR1 MDHEN and CDR2 SYDVKM. Trimming cost V 7 bases and J 4 bases, with 17 bases left between them. CDR3 bases: TGTGCCAGCAACCCGATCCTCAGGGGTTACAATGAGCAGTTCTTC. Protein sequence: CASNPILRGYNEQFF.

This chain connects TRBV5-4 to TRBJ2-7, with 9 positions matching TRBD1. The CDR3 covers 15 residues. Trimming removed 0 bases from V and 6 bases from J; junction bases left unmatched: 7. CDR1 is SGHNT, CDR2 YYREEE, per germline (reference sequence). This CDR3 is CASSLGGQGFSEQYF. CDR3 in DNA: TGTGCCAGCAGCTTGGGGGGACAGGGTTTTTCCGAGCAGTACTTC.

The gene calls are TRBV25-1 and TRBJ1-2; TRBD1 is a possible D gene (6 bases). CDR1 and CDR2 from the germline V gene are MGHDK and SYGVNS. Trimming pared 4 bases from V and 3 bases from J, leaving 15 bases between. The CDR3 consists of 15 residues. In DNA, the CDR3 is TGTGCCAGCAGTGGAACAGGGACCACTTACTATGGCTACACCTTC. Protein sequence: CASSGTGTTYYGYTF.

This clone came up a few times. V is TRBV3-1 (or the pseudogene TRBV3-2) and J is TRBJ2-3; TRBD2 matches 7 bases. CDR1 and CDR2 (germline): LGHDT, YNNKEL (reference sequence). The CDR3 sequence is 18 residues long. Losses at the gene ends were 1 base for V and 4 bases for J; bases not matched to a gene: 14. In nucleotides, the CDR3 is TGTGCCAGCAGCCAAGGGGGACTTGCGGGAGTGGTTGCAGATACGCAGTATTTT. This translates into CASSQGGLAGVVADTQYF.